The clone carrying this T cell receptor (beta chain) was recorded many times. Its antigen is currently unknown. Unique molecular identifiers featured in how the TCRbeta library was prepared. Using its own MiXCR run on the PCR reads, TCRdb lists one record per CDR3 protein. The sample records just under 250,000 distinct CDR3 sequences, around 25% being singletons. The entry originates in a study of T-cell reconstitution after alpha-beta-depleted transplantation in children. Findings of the study overall: Several patients had high TCRbeta diversity at day 60; it came from surviving recipient T cells and thymic progenitors.

Trimming pared 5 bases from V and 2 bases from J, leaving 10 bases between. Looked up from germline, CDR1 is LGHNA and CDR2 is YNFKEQ. The CDR3 has 13 amino acids. The chain joins TRBV4-2 to TRBJ2-7; D not resolved. Sequenced here: PBMCs, sampled before TCRalphabeta/CD19-depleted stem cell transplant. This TCR derives from a girl aged 2-10 years with Fanconi anemia, due to receive a stem cell transplant. CDR3 loop: CASSYRGAYEQYF. The CDR3 DNA reads as TGTGCCAGCAGCTACCGAGGTGCCTACGAGCAGTACTTC.